This T cell receptor (beta chain) was retrieved from a study of cytomegalovirus exposure and HLA in healthy donors. Study in general: Earlier, 95 million to 120 million unique TCR beta sequences were recovered from about 200 million T cells by an analysis.

In the PCR, 60 Vbeta and 13 Jbeta primers were used. This table comes from immunoSEQ multiplex PCR, and its TCRdb copy is limited to in-frame clones, with some not included. This table has about 85,000 clones, approximately 66% appearing once. V shed 4 bases, J shed 7 bases, and the junction held 2 bases outside the gene matches. Germline loops: CDR1 SEHNR, CDR2 FQNEAQ (reference sequence). The CDR3 spans 13 residues. Note on this clone: Its cognate antigen is unknown.

Whole-study results and caveats: Exclusion applied to some V segments, including TRBV6-2 and TRBV6-3, as they were indistinguishable. TCR beta V- and J-gene trimming, according to a later analysis, was linked to a missense DCLRE1C variant. Most TCRs appeared rarely, but some public TCRs recurred in many donors.

The V and J genes are TRBV7-9 and TRBJ1-4; 8 positions match TRBD1. This sequence was found in a man aged 25-45 years in good health and CMV-seronegative. Input material: PBMCs. The CDR3 loop is CASSSTGAEKLFF. Written as DNA, the CDR3 is TGTGCCAGCAGCTCGACAGGGGCTGAAAAACTGTTTTTT.